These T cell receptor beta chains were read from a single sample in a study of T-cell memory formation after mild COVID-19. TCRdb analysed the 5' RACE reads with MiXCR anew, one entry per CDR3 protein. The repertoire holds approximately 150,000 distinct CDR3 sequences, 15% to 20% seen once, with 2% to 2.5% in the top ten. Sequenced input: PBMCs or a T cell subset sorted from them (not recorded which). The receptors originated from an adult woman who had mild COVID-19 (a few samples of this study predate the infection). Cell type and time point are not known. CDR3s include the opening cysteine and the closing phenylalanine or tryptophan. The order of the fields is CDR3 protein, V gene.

CDR3aa: CSARGVGSSYNEQFF
v_gene: TRBV20-1

CDR3aa: CSANRGQGASYGYTF
v_gene: TRBV20-1

CDR3aa: CASSSGQGVQETQYF
v_gene: TRBV12-3/TRBV12-4

CDR3aa: CASSLGRPVETEAFF
v_gene: TRBV7-3

CDR3aa: CSAKDRGSYNSPLHF
v_gene: TRBV20-1

CDR3aa: CAWRQFGGSNQPQHF
v_gene: TRBV30

CDR3aa: CASSRLQGPNTEAFF
v_gene: TRBV5-1

CDR3aa: CASSVDGAGGGELFF
v_gene: TRBV9

CDR3aa: CASSLDYTDTQYF
v_gene: TRBV5-1

CDR3aa: CASSPGQTRNEQYF
v_gene: TRBV2

CDR3aa: CAWSSPETQYF
v_gene: TRBV30

CDR3aa: CSLRTASGTQYF
v_gene: TRBV20-1

CDR3aa: CASSYNGDNSPLHF
v_gene: TRBV6-5

CDR3aa: CASTPSWGVGTEAFF
v_gene: TRBV6-5

CDR3aa: CASSGRLAAGDSYGYTF
v_gene: TRBV19

CDR3aa: CASSSRGYEQYF
v_gene: TRBV25-1

CDR3aa: CASSQIKTAMNTEAFF
v_gene: TRBV3-1

CDR3aa: CASSGTSGPNTGELFF
v_gene: TRBV9

CDR3aa: CSAEDRARETQYF
v_gene: TRBV29-1

CDR3aa: CASSQADRAGTEAFF
v_gene: TRBV3-1

CDR3aa: CASSLNSGRISSTDTQYF
v_gene: TRBV12-3/TRBV12-4

CDR3aa: CASSEAASFDEQFF
v_gene: TRBV5-1

CDR3aa: CASSLKAGGREQYF
v_gene: TRBV7-9

CDR3aa: CASRGADERSLGF
v_gene: TRBV5-1

CDR3aa: CASSLAPSGVLGEQFF
v_gene: TRBV5-1

CDR3aa: CASSPTWGVSGYTF
v_gene: TRBV27

CDR3aa: CASSYRLGTGGETQYF
v_gene: TRBV4-3

CDR3aa: CASSRGTYQETQYF
v_gene: TRBV5-1

CDR3aa: CASSLIGGAGGTEAFF
v_gene: TRBV5-1

CDR3aa: CASSLAESYAQYF
v_gene: TRBV7-3

CDR3aa: CSASGLAGGSYEQFF
v_gene: TRBV20-1

CDR3aa: CAWRGLGYGEQYF
v_gene: TRBV30

CDR3aa: CASSLGGTQETQYF
v_gene: TRBV6-2/TRBV6-3

CDR3aa: CASSSGGGNSYEQYF
v_gene: TRBV28

CDR3aa: CASSPQSGDITYEQYF
v_gene: TRBV18

CDR3aa: CASWSQGYRADTQYF
v_gene: TRBV2

CDR3aa: CASSQDRGSLTQYF
v_gene: TRBV4-2

CDR3aa: CATTTRDLTDTQYF
v_gene: TRBV15

CDR3aa: CSARASLNTEAFF
v_gene: TRBV20-1

CDR3aa: CASSFGFKQAETQYF
v_gene: TRBV5-6

CDR3aa: CASVRLAGGYEQYF
v_gene: TRBV7-8

CDR3aa: CASSLVNGGYGYTF
v_gene: TRBV7-9

CDR3aa: CASSLGASGRQETQYF
v_gene: TRBV7-8

CDR3aa: CASRMDRGRDTQYF
v_gene: TRBV5-1

CDR3aa: CASSPWDRGDDEQFF
v_gene: TRBV25-1

CDR3aa: CASSPRGRGSEKLFF
v_gene: TRBV7-2

CDR3aa: CASRPGTTGELFF
v_gene: TRBV12-3/TRBV12-4

CDR3aa: CASSLGTNNEQFF
v_gene: TRBV5-1

CDR3aa: CSAPTSGANVLTF
v_gene: TRBV20-1

CDR3aa: CASSLRRVNTEAFF
v_gene: TRBV12-3/TRBV12-4

CDR3aa: CASKEQTFYGYTF
v_gene: TRBV12-3/TRBV12-4

CDR3aa: CATSDPAGESYNEQFF
v_gene: TRBV24-1

CDR3aa: CASGGTSRRETQYF
v_gene: TRBV12-3/TRBV12-4

CDR3aa: CASSFGYSTDTQYF
v_gene: TRBV7-2